These T cell receptor beta chains were read from a single sample in a study of cytomegalovirus exposure and HLA in healthy donors. Profiled with immunoSEQ multiplex PCR; TCRdb holds only in-frame clones, not every one. The sample comprises under 150,000 clones, 82% of which are singletons, and more than 2.5% rests with the top ten. Sequencing used PBMCs. All receptors come from a male donor in good health and CMV-seronegative. Both conserved end residues are part of each CDR3. Fields, in order: V gene, J gene, clone size, D gene, CDR3 protein, CDR3 DNA. A D gene is named only where the DNA matches it firmly. Only part of the rows carry a size: once, few, many, or a class if the clone is expanded.

>TRBV4-3|TRBJ2-3|-|TRBD2
CASSPTDTSASTDTQYF
TGCGCCAGCAGCCCCACTGATACTAGCGCAAGCACAGATACGCAGTATTTT
>TRBV6-6|TRBJ1-1|few|-
CASTRVTEAFF
TGTGCCAGCACTCGCGTCACTGAAGCTTTCTTT
>TRBV7-9|TRBJ1-5|once|-
CASSLTGGNQPQHF
TGTGCCAGCAGCTTAACGGGCGGGAATCAGCCCCAGCATTTT
>TRBV27|TRBJ1-5|-|TRBD1
CASSPYPGQGYQPQHF
TGTGCCAGCAGTCCCTACCCTGGACAGGGCTATCAGCCCCAGCATTTT
>TRBV7-9|TRBJ2-3|few|-
CASSLAGGAETDTQYF
TGTGCCAGCAGCTTAGCGGGGGGGGCTGAGACAGATACGCAGTATTTT
>TRBV7-8|TRBJ2-5|-|-
CASSSSASSGETQYF
TGTGCCAGCAGCTCCTCGGCTAGCTCGGGGGAGACCCAGTACTTC
>TRBV7-6|TRBJ2-7|-|TRBD1
CASSRQGYKQYF
TGTGCCAGCAGCAGACAGGGTTATAAGCAGTACTTC
>TRBV28|TRBJ1-5|few|-
CASSQEQPQHF
TGTGCCAGCAGTCAAGAGCAGCCCCAGCATTTT
>TRBV21-1|TRBJ2-2|-|-
CASSKYWFANTGELFF
TGTGCCAGCAGCAAATACTGGTTCGCGAACACCGGGGAGCTGTTTTTT
>TRBV30|TRBJ2-7|few|TRBD1
CASGTGLSEQYF
TGTGCCTCGGGGACAGGGTTAAGCGAGCAGTACTTC
>TRBV19|TRBJ2-1|-|TRBD2
CASSILGLAYEQFF
TGTGCCAGTAGTATCTTGGGACTAGCGTATGAGCAGTTCTTC